This T cell receptor beta chain was identified during a study of STAT5B mutations in CD4+ large granular lymphocyte leukemia. Points from the study as a whole: Top patient clones used TRBV06 genes more often: 8/27 versus 2/35 in controls.

Concerning this clone: The antigen is not known.

This CDR3 has 17 amino acids. V gave up 5 bases and J gave up 0 bases, with 14 bases separating them. Germline CDR1 is LNHDA and CDR2 is SQIVND (reference sequence). Libraries were prepared by immunoSEQ multiplex PCR; TCRdb keeps only in-frame clonotypes and omits some of them. This sample has approximately 52,000 clones; 70% occur once, and the top ten carry over 1.5%. This sequence originates from a human donor in good health. This chain uses TRBV19 with TRBJ2-6; D possibly corresponds to TRBD1 (6 bases). The material sequenced was CD4+ T cells from blood buffy coats. CDR3 loop: CASSLRGRSSGANVLTF. CDR3 in DNA: TGTGCCAGTAGTCTCAGGGGAAGGTCCTCTGGGGCCAACGTCCTGACTTTC.